Listed below are T cell receptor beta chains from one sample, sequenced in a study of OX40 agonist ivuxolimab in advanced cancers. Assay: immunoSEQ multiplex PCR; the TCRdb copy retains only in-frame clones and omits some. The profile shows approximately 94,000 clones, 90% to 95% of them singletons. The starting material was CD4+ or CD8+ T cells sorted from blood, obtained in a trial of the OX40 agonist ivuxolimab. These receptors originate from an adult with an advanced solid tumor such as melanoma, head and neck, liver or kidney cancer. CDR3s include the opening cysteine and the closing phenylalanine or tryptophan. A D gene is named only where the DNA matches it firmly. A clone size is listed for some rows: how often the clone was seen (once, few, many), or a class if it is expanded.

j_call,clone_size,d_call,v_call,cdr3_nt,cdr3_aa
TRBJ2-3,-,TRBD2,TRBV6-1,TGTGCCAGCAGTGAACAAGCGGGAGGGCGAGATACGCAGTATTTT,CASSEQAGGRDTQYF
TRBJ1-1,-,TRBD1,TRBV4-2,TGTGCCAGCAGCCGACAACTCCCGGGGACAGGGGCGAAAGACACTGAAGCTTTCTTT,CASSRQLPGTGAKDTEAFF
TRBJ2-7,-,TRBD2,TRBV10-3,TGTGCCATCAGTGAGTCGAAGCCTAGCGGGATTAAGAAGCAGTACTTC,CAISESKPSGIKKQYF
TRBJ1-5,once,-,TRBV10-3,TGTGCCATCAGTGGTGGCAGGGAGAATAGCAATCAGCCCCAGCATTTT,CAISGGRENSNQPQHF
TRBJ2-7,once,TRBD2,TRBV30,TGTGCCTGGAGGCCGGGACTAGCGGTATACGAGCAGTACTTC,CAWRPGLAVYEQYF
TRBJ2-1,-,TRBD2,TRBV6-5,TGTGCCAGCAGCCAGAGCGGGGATAACAATGAGCAGTTCTTC,CASSQSGDNNEQFF
TRBJ2-2,-,-,TRBV5-1,TGCGCCAGCAGCTTGGACAGCACCGGGGAGCTGTTTTTT,CASSLDSTGELFF
TRBJ1-4,once,-,TRBV5-1,TGCGCCAGCAGCTTGACAGGGTTTAATAATGAAAAACTGTTTTTT,CASSLTGFNNEKLFF
TRBJ2-3,-,-,TRBV30,TGTGCCGCCCCGACCGCCCAAGGGGCGCAGTATTTT,CAAPTAQGAQYF
TRBJ2-3,-,TRBD2,TRBV2,TGTGCCAGCCTAGCGGGAGGCCCCGATACGCAGTATTTT,CASLAGGPDTQYF